This TCR beta chain was obtained from a study of T cells in narcolepsy. Study-level points and caveats: Blood of same and different patients, but not healthy controls, reportedly held recurring autoreactive clonotypes. Some memory CD4+ repertoires had no autoreactive clone sequences. Autoreactive HCRT-specific and TRIB2-specific clonotypes were marked in same-patient CSF-versus-blood CD4+ comparisons.

For this clone: The target antigen is unknown.

Here immunoSEQ multiplex PCR was the method, and the copy in TCRdb shows in-frame clones only, minus some. The repertoire holds 27,000 or so clones, with approximately 89% as singletons. This TCR came from a human donor with narcolepsy. What was sequenced was CD45RA- memory CD4+ T cells from PBMCs.

The CDR3 reads CASSLDGLNTGELFF. In nucleotides, the CDR3 is TGTGCCAGCAGCTTGGATGGACTTAACACCGGGGAGCTGTTTTTT. V gene TRBV5-4 combines with J gene TRBJ2-2, with D perhaps matching TRBD2 (5 bases). Trimming pared 0 bases from V and 2 bases from J, leaving 8 bases between. This CDR3 region has 15 residues. Germline lookup yields CDR1 SGHNT and CDR2 YYREEE (reference sequence).